The 15 T cell receptor beta chains given below trace back to one sample, sequenced in a study of CD8+ T cells in alopecia areata. Following extraction, RNA underwent reverse transcription to cDNA, which served as the sequencing template. Measured with immunoSEQ multiplex PCR; TCRdb has only the in-frame clones, and not every one. In the table there are over 100,000 clones, approximately 49% of which are singletons. Sequencing was performed on CD8+ T cells sorted from blood, taken at week 0. The receptors come from a human donor with alopecia areata.

The rearrangement uses TRBV19 and TRBJ2-1; maybe TRBD2 (5 bases). Per germline, CDR1 LNHDA and CDR2 SQIVND (reference sequence). This CDR3 has 13 amino acids. Trimming removed 8 bases from V and 5 bases from J, with 13 bases in between. The CDR3 sequence: CASVGLNHNEQFF. In nucleotides, the CDR3 is TGTGCCAGTGTCGGACTCAACCACAATGAGCAGTTCTTC.

The genes are TRBV2 and TRBJ1-6, with TRBD1 matching 9 bases. Looked up from germline, CDR1 is SNHLY and CDR2 is FYNNEI. V trimming: 6 bases; J trimming: 10 bases; junction bases outside the gene matches: 13. The CDR3 consists of 16 residues. The CDR3 protein is CASSGSTGGAESPLHF. DNA of the CDR3: TGTGCCAGCAGCGGCAGTACAGGGGGCGCGGAATCACCCCTCCACTTT.

This clone occurred a few times. The chain combines TRBV2 with TRBJ2-1, with TRBD1 matching over 9 bases. Germline V lookup: CDR1 SNHLY, CDR2 FYNNEI. V lost 3 bases, J lost 0 bases, and 6 bases stayed unmatched. CDR3 length: 17 residues. The CDR3 loop reads CASSEGQGTFSYNEQFF. The CDR3 bases are TGTGCCAGCAGTGAGGGACAGGGTACCTTCTCCTACAATGAGCAGTTCTTC.

The chain uses TRBV4-3 and TRBJ2-7; 9 nucleotides agree with TRBD1. Germline values: CDR1 LGHNA, CDR2 YSLEER. The V and J ends lost 0 bases and 4 bases, in that order; junction bases with no gene match: 10. This CDR3 contains 17 residues. CDR3 bases: TGCGCCAGCAGCCAAGATGGTGTGGGGACAGGGCAATACGAGCAGTACTTC. Amino acids: CASSQDGVGTGQYEQYF.

The chain carries TRBV14 and TRBJ2-1, with 8 bases fitting TRBD2. V shed 4 bases, J shed 8 bases, and the junction held 13 bases outside the gene matches. Per the germline V gene, CDR1 is SGHDN and CDR2 is FVKESK. The CDR3 contains 16 residues. The CDR3 DNA sequence: TGTGCCAGCAGCCCCCCCGGGACTAGGGTGTACCATGAGCAGTTCTTC. Translated: CASSPPGTRVYHEQFF.

The chain links TRBV13 to TRBJ2-1; the match to TRBD2 covers 8 bases. This CDR3 comprises 14 residues. The V and J ends lost 8 bases and 8 bases, in that order; junction bases with no gene match: 11. From germline, CDR1 is PRHDT and CDR2 FYEKMQ (reference sequence). The CDR3: CASETAGGKDEQFF. In DNA form, the CDR3 reads TGTGCCAGCGAGACGGCGGGGGGCAAGGATGAGCAGTTCTTC.

The sample holds a few counts of this clone. The gene calls are TRBV5-1 and TRBJ1-4; tentatively, D is TRBD1 (5 bases). Germline V gene data show CDR1 as SGHRS and CDR2 as YFSETQ. The CDR3 length is 18 residues. V lost 4 bases, J lost 5 bases, and 24 bases lay in between. CDR3 region: CASSPLKGTTSGNEKLFF. CDR3 nucleotides: TGCGCCAGCAGCCCCTTGAAGGGAACAACCTCAGGGAATGAAAAACTGTTTTTT. Full variable domain (remainder filled in from reference TRBV5-1 and TRBJ1-4): KAGVTQTPRYLIKTRGQQVTLSCSPISGHRSVSWYQQTPGQGLQFLFEYFSETQRNKGNFPGRFSGRQFSNSRSEMNVSTLELGDSALYLCASSPLKGTTSGNEKLFFGSGTQLSVL.

There are a few counts of this clone. The chain is built from TRBV10-3 and TRBJ2-3, with TRBD2 matching over 7 bases. CDR1 is ENHRY, CDR2 SYGVKD, per germline. The CDR3 loop spans 16 amino acids. The trim removed 4 bases at V and 1 base at J, leaving 8 bases unmatched. In DNA, the CDR3 is TGTGCCATCAGTGTCTCGATAGCGGGCCGCACAGATACGCAGTATTTT. Amino acids: CAISVSIAGRTDTQYF.

The chain recombines TRBV27 with TRBJ2-5; D is possibly TRBD1 (7 bases). Germline V CDR1 and CDR2: MNHEY, SMNVEV (reference sequence). Deletions cut 3 bases from V and 3 bases from J, with 14 bases between. This CDR3 has 15 residues. CDR3 coding DNA: TGTGCCAGCAGTTTCGATCAGGGGGGAGAAGAGACCCAGTACTTC. It yields the protein CASSFDQGGEETQYF.

This clone has only a few counts. The chain couples TRBV19 to TRBJ1-1; possible D gene TRBD1, 6 bases. Germline V gene data show CDR1 as LNHDA and CDR2 as SQIVND (reference sequence). CDR3 length equals 16 residues. The V gene lost 0 bases and the J gene lost 4 bases, with 15 bases spanning the gap. This CDR3 reads CASSIDLAGEGTEAFF. The CDR3 nucleotides read TGTGCCAGTAGTATAGATTTGGCAGGGGAAGGCACTGAAGCTTTCTTT.

There are a few counts of this clone. The chain carries TRBV30 and TRBJ1-2; D is possibly TRBD1 (6 bases). V gave up 8 bases and J gave up 4 bases, with 14 bases separating them. This CDR3 contains 12 residues. Germline V gene sequence: CDR1 GTSNPN, CDR2 SVGIG (reference sequence). The CDR3 region is CALKQGSYGYTF. CDR3 nucleotides: TGTGCCCTTAAACAGGGTAGCTATGGCTACACCTTC.

V usage is TRBV2 and J usage is TRBJ1-2; D gene unclear. The germline gives CDR1 SNHLY, CDR2 FYNNEI. V was clipped by 4 bases and J by 7 bases, with 10 bases between them. The CDR3 has 12 amino acids. The CDR3 nucleotides are TGTGCCAGCAGTGCTGGGAACGCTGGCTACACCTTC. Translating gives CASSAGNAGYTF.

This clone was counted only a few times. The chain carries TRBV29-1 and TRBJ1-1, with a possible D match to TRBD1 (5 bases). V was shortened by 3 bases and J by 3 bases, with 11 bases between the two germline ends. The length of the CDR3 is 13 residues. CDR1 is SQVTM, CDR2 ANQGSEA, per germline. This chain's CDR3 is CSVDSGLDTEAFF. DNA of the CDR3: TGCAGCGTTGATTCAGGGCTTGACACTGAAGCTTTCTTT.

The V call is TRBV7-9, the J call TRBJ2-3; possibly TRBD2 for D (5 bases). Germline CDR1 reads SEHNR; CDR2 reads FQNEAQ (reference sequence). Trimming removed 5 bases at V and 6 bases at J, with 9 bases between. The CDR3 is 12 residues long. In nucleotides, the CDR3 is TGTGCCAGCAGCACCGGGATGGATACGCAGTATTTT. Its translation is CASSTGMDTQYF.

The chain recombines TRBV29-1 with TRBJ2-6; no clear D gene. CDR3 length: 15 amino acids. V lost 4 bases, J lost 2 bases, and 12 bases lay in between. Germline V gene data show CDR1 as SQVTM and CDR2 as ANQGSEA. Written as DNA, the CDR3 is TGCAGCGTTGTTCACAGTTCAGCTGGGGCCAACGTCCTGACTTTC. It is translated as CSVVHSSAGANVLTF.